This paragraph reports one TCR beta chain. Its antigen is not known. PCR primers comprised 60 Vbeta and 13 Jbeta primers. Original analysis: Later analysis identified approximately 80 million unique TCR beta chains, approximately 10 million shared. TCRdb keeps only in-frame clones here, not all; method: immunoSEQ multiplex PCR. That table gives V, J and clone size, and the DNA gave D and trimming. The table lists about 210,000 clones. The data were taken from a study of cytomegalovirus exposure and HLA in healthy donors. Whole-study context: Early release data held approximately 81 million unique TCRs from HLA-typed donors. Study conclusions and caveats: Analysis was carried out at a later point, and it linked a missense DCLRE1C variant to TCR beta V- and J-gene trimming. According to reports, the classifier identified cytomegalovirus status with high specificity and sensitivity.

Germline loops: CDR1 MNHEY, CDR2 SMNVEV (reference sequence). V was cut by 3 bases and J by 0 bases, with 8 bases left in between. The CDR3 is 14 amino acids. The sequence came from a woman aged 25 to 45 in good health and CMV-seropositive. The sample taken for sequencing was PBMCs. The genes are TRBV27 and TRBJ1-1; D gene uncertain. CDR3: CASSFYPLNTEAFF. CDR3 DNA: TGTGCCAGCAGTTTCTACCCACTGAACACTGAAGCTTTCTTT.